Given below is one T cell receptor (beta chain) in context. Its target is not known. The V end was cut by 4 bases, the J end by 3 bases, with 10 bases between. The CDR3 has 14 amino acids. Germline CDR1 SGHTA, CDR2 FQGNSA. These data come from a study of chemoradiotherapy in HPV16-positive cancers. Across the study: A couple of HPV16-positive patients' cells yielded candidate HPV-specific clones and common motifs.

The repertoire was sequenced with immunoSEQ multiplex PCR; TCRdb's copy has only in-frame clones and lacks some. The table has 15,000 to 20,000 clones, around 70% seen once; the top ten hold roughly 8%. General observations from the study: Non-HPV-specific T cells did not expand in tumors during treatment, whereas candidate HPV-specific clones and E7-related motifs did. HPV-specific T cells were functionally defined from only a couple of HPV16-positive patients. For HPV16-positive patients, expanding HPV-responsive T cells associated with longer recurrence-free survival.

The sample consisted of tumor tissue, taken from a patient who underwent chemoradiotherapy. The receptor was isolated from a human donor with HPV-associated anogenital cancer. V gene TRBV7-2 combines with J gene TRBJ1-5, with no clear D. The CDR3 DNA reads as TGTGCCAGCAGCTCCGCGCCGTACAATCAGCCCCAGCATTTT. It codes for CASSSAPYNQPQHF. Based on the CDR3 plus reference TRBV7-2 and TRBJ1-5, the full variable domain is GAGVSQSPSNKVTEKGKDVELRCDPISGHTALYWYRQSLGQGLEFLIYFQGNSAPDKSGLPSDRFSAERTGGSVSTLTIQRTQQEDSAVYLCASSSAPYNQPQHFGDGTRLSIL.